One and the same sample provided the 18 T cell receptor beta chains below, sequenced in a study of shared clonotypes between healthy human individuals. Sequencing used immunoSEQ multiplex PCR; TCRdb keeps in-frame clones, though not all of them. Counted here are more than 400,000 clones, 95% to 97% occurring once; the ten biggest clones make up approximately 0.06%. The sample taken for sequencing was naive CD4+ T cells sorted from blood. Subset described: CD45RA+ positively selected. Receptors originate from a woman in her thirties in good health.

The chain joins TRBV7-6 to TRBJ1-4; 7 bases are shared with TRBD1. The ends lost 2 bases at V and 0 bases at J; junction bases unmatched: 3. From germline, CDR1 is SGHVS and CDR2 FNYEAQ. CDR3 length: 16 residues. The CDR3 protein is CASSLRGPATNEKLFF. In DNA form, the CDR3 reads TGTGCCAGCAGCTTAAGGGGGCCCGCAACTAATGAAAAACTGTTTTTT.

CDR3 sequence reads: CASSPKASGRGNEQFF. In DNA form, the CDR3 reads TGTGCCAGCAGCCCAAAGGCTAGCGGGAGAGGTAATGAGCAGTTCTTC. V usage is TRBV7-7 and J usage is TRBJ2-1; 10 nucleotides agree with TRBD2. Germline CDR1 and CDR2: SSHAT and FNYEAQ (reference sequence). The J segment lost 7 bases and the V segment lost 5 bases, leaving 11 bases of the junction unmatched. This CDR3 has 16 amino acids.

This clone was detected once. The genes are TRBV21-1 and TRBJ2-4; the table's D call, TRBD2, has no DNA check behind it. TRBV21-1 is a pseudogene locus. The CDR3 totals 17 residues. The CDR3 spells CASSKVSRQRVKNIQYF. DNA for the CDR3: TGTGCCAGCAGCAAAGTAAGCAGGCAGAGGGTCAAAAACATTCAGTACTTC.

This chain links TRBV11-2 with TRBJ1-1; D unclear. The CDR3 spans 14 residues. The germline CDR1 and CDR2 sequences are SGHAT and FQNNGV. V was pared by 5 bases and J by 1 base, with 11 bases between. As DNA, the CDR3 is TGTGCCAGCAGCCCCCGACCCCCGAACACTGAAGCTTTCTTT. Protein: CASSPRPPNTEAFF. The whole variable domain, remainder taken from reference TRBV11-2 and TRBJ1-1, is EAGVAQSPRYKIIEKRQSVAFWCNPISGHATLYWYQQILGQGPKLLIQFQNNGVVDDSQLPKDRFSAERLKGVDSTLKIQPAKLEDSAVYLCASSPRPPNTEAFFGQGTRLTVV.

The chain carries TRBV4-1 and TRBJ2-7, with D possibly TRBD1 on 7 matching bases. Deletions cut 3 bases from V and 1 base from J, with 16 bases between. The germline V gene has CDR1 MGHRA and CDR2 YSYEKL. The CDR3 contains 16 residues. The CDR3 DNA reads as TGCGCCAGCAGCCAGGGACTCCGGGACAGTTCCTACGAGCAGTACTTC. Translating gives CASSQGLRDSSYEQYF.

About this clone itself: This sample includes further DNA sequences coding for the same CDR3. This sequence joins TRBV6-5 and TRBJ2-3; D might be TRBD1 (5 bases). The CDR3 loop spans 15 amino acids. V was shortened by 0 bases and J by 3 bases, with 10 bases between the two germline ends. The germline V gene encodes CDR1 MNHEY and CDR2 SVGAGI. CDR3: CASSYSGSGTDTQYF. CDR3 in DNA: TGTGCCAGCAGTTACTCGGGGTCAGGGACAGATACGCAGTATTTT.

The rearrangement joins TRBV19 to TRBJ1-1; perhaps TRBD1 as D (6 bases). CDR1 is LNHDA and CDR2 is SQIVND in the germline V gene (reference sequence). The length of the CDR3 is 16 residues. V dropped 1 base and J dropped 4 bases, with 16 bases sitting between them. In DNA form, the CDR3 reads TGTGCCAGTAGTATAGTTCAGGGACAAGGGCCCACTGAAGCTTTCTTT. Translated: CASSIVQGQGPTEAFF.

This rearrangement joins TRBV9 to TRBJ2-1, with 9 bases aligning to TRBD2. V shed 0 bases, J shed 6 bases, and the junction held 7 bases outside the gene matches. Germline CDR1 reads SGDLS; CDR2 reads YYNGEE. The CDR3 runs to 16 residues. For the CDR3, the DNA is TGTGCCAGCAGCGTAGGGAATATAGCGGGAGTCAATGAGCAGTTCTTC. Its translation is CASSVGNIAGVNEQFF.

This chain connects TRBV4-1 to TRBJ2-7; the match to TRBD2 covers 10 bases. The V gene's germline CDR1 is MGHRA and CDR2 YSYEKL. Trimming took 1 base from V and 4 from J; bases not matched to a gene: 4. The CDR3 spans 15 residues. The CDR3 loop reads CASSQAPGLAYEQYF. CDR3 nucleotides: TGCGCCAGCAGCCAAGCTCCGGGACTAGCGTACGAGCAGTACTTC.

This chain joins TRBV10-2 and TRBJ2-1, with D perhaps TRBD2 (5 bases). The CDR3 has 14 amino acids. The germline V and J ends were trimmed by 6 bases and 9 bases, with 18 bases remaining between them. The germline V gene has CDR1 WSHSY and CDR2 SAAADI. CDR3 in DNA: TGCGCCAGCAGCACCGAGGGTCCTCGCCGTGAGCAGTTCTTC. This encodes CASSTEGPRREQFF.

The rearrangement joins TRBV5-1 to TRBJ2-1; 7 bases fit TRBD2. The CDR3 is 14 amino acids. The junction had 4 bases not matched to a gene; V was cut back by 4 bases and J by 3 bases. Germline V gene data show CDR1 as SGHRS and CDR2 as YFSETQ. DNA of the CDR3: TGCGCCAGCAGCCTGGGACTACGCTACAATGAGCAGTTCTTC. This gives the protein CASSLGLRYNEQFF.

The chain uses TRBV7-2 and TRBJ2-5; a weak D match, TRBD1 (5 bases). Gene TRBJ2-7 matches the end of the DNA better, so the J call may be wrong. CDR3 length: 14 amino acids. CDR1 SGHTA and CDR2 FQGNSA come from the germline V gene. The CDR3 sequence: CASSVDDRPYEQYF. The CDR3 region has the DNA TGTGCCAGCAGCGTCGATGACAGACCCTACGAGCAGTACTTC.

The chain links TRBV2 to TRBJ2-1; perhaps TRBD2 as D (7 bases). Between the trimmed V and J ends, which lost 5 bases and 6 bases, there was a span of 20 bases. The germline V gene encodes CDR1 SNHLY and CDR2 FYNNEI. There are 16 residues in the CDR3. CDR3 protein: CASSKDFAGAGNEQFF. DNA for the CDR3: TGTGCCAGCAGTAAGGACTTTGCGGGGGCGGGCAATGAGCAGTTCTTC.

CDR3 sequence (DNA): TGTGCAAACAGCGGGAACACAGATACGCAGTATTTT. Translation: CANSGNTDTQYF. V gene TRBV7-2 combines with J gene TRBJ2-3; 7 nucleotides match TRBD2. The CDR3 length is 12 residues. Germline-derived CDR1 and CDR2 are SGHTA and FQGNSA. Based on the CDR3 plus reference TRBV7-2 and TRBJ2-3, the full variable domain is GAGVSQSPSNKVTEKGKDVELRCDPISGHTALYWYRQSLGQGLEFLIYFQGNSAPDKSGLPSDRFSAERTGGSVSTLTIQRTQQEDSAVYLCANSGNTDTQYFGPGTRLTVL.

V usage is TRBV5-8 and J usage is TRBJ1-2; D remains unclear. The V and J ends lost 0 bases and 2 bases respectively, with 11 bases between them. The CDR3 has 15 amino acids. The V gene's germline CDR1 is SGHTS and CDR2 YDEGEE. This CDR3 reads CASSLEIRTNYGYTF. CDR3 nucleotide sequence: TGTGCCAGCAGCTTGGAAATACGGACGAACTATGGCTACACCTTC.

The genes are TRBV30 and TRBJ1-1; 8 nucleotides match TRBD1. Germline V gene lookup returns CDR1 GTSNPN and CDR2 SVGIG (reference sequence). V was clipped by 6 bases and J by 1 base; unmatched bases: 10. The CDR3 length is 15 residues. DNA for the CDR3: TGTGCCTGCCCCGGACAGGGACCCGGGAACACTGAAGCTTTCTTT. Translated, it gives CACPGQGPGNTEAFF.

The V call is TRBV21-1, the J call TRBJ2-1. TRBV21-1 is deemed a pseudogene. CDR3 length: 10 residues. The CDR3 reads CARGDDEQFF. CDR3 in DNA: TGTGCCAGAGGGGACGATGAGCAGTTCTTC.

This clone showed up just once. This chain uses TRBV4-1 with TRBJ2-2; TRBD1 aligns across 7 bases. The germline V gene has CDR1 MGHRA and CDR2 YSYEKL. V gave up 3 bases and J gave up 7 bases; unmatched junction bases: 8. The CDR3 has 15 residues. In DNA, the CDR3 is TGCGCCAGCAGCCAGGCTGACAGGGTTAGCGGGGAGCTGTTTTTT. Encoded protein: CASSQADRVSGELFF.